The rows below give T cell receptor beta chains drawn from one sample of a study of blood T cell repertoires in COVID-19. Sequencing used immunoSEQ multiplex PCR; TCRdb keeps in-frame clones, though not all of them. In the table there are roughly 360,000 clones, over 75% of which are singletons. The source material was PBMCs or T cells enriched from blood (not recorded which). All receptors derive from a woman aged 25 to 45 with acute COVID-19. Each CDR3 is given with its conserved first and last residue. D genes are given only for firm matches. Clone size is shown for a subset of rows, as once, few, many or a class of expanded clone.

D,size,J,V,CDR3,DNA
TRBD1,NA,TRBJ1-5,TRBV6-2/TRBV6-3,CASSYSTGRQPQHF,TGTGCCAGCAGTTACTCGACAGGGAGGCAGCCCCAGCATTTT
NA,once,TRBJ1-5,TRBV20-1,CSASGQNQPQHF,TGCAGTGCTAGTGGACAGAATCAGCCCCAGCATTTT
NA,NA,TRBJ2-5,TRBV18,CASSLGLAAQETQYF,TGTGCCAGCTCCCTCGGCCTAGCAGCCCAAGAGACCCAGTACTTC
NA,NA,TRBJ1-2,TRBV6-5,CASSYSQGYGYTF,TGTGCCAGCAGTTACTCACAGGGCTATGGCTACACCTTC
NA,few,TRBJ2-1,TRBV19,CASSTLRGLSSYNEQFF,TGTGCCAGTAGTACCCTACGAGGGCTAAGCTCCTACAATGAGCAGTTCTTC
NA,NA,TRBJ2-3,TRBV4-3,CASSQDWTSTDTQYF,TGCGCCAGCAGCCAAGACTGGACTAGCACAGATACGCAGTATTTT
NA,NA,TRBJ1-1,TRBV10-3,CAISESRTEAFF,TGTGCCATCAGTGAGTCGAGGACTGAAGCTTTCTTT
NA,NA,TRBJ2-7,TRBV14,CASSQDKLQGITYEQYF,TGTGCCAGCAGCCAAGATAAATTGCAGGGGATTACCTACGAGCAGTACTTC
TRBD2,once,TRBJ2-1,TRBV7-7,CASSLERGAYNEQFF,TGTGCCAGCAGCTTAGAGCGGGGGGCTTACAATGAGCAGTTCTTC
TRBD1,NA,TRBJ1-2,TRBV24-1,CATSDPGGDYGYTF,TGTGCCACCAGTGATCCAGGGGGTGACTATGGCTACACCTTC